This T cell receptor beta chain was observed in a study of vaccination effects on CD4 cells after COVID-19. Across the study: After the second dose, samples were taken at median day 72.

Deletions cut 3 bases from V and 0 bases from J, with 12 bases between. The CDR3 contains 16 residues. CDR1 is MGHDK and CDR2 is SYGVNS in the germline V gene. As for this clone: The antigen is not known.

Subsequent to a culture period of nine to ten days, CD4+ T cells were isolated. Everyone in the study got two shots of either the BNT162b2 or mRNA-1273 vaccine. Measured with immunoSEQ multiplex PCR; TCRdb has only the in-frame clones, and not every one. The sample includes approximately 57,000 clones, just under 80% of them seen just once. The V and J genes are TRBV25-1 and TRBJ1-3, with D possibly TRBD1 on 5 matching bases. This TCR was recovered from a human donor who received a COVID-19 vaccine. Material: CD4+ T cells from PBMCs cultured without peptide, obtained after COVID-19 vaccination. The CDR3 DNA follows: TGTGCCAGCAGTGAGGGGCACCTTTTCTCTGGAAACACCATATATTTT. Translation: CASSEGHLFSGNTIYF.